Listed below are T cell receptor beta chains from one sample, sequenced in a study of identical twins. Using its own MiXCR run on the 5' RACE reads, TCRdb lists one record per CDR3 protein. The sample contains around 530,000 distinct CDR3 sequences, nearly 15% of which appear only once. This sample also belongs to another study, concerning yellow fever vaccine responses in identical twins.

Sequenced: CD4+ T cells sorted from blood. Source of these receptors: a woman younger than 35 in good health. Both conserved end residues are part of each CDR3. A D gene is named only where the DNA matches it firmly. A clone size is listed for some rows: how often the clone was seen (once, few, many), or a class if it is expanded.

j_gene: TRBJ2-1; abundance: few; d_gene: TRBD2; len: 15; v_gene: TRBV5-6; CDR3aa: CASSLASGGVNEQFF; CDR3nt: TGTGCCAGCAGCTTGGCTAGCGGGGGGGTCAATGAGCAGTTCTTC
j_gene: TRBJ2-1; abundance: few; d_gene: TRBD2; len: 16; v_gene: TRBV5-1; CDR3aa: CASSLRIAGSYNEQFF; CDR3nt: TGCGCCAGCAGCTTGAGAATAGCGGGGAGCTACAATGAGCAGTTCTTC
j_gene: TRBJ2-1; abundance: few; d_gene: .; len: 15; v_gene: TRBV3-1; CDR3aa: CASSLVRAGYNEQFF; CDR3nt: TGTGCCAGCAGCCTCGTAAGGGCCGGCTACAATGAGCAGTTCTTC
j_gene: TRBJ2-3; abundance: many; d_gene: .; len: 13; v_gene: TRBV24-1; CDR3aa: CATSGQGTDTQYF; CDR3nt: TGTGCCACCAGTGGACAGGGCACAGATACGCAGTATTTT
j_gene: TRBJ2-2; abundance: .; d_gene: .; len: 15; v_gene: TRBV7-2; CDR3aa: CASSLLLQGTGELFF; CDR3nt: TGTGCCAGCAGCCTGCTCCTCCAGGGGACCGGGGAGCTGTTTTTT
j_gene: TRBJ2-2; abundance: few; d_gene: TRBD2; len: 16; v_gene: TRBV12-3/TRBV12-4; CDR3aa: CASSPSFGGAGGELFF; CDR3nt: TGTGCCAGCAGTCCGTCCTTCGGGGGGGCCGGCGGGGAGCTGTTTTTT
j_gene: TRBJ2-1; abundance: .; d_gene: TRBD2; len: 16; v_gene: TRBV7-7; CDR3aa: CASSPVGTIPSDEQFF; CDR3nt: TGTGCCAGCAGCCCAGTCGGGACTATTCCTTCGGACGAGCAGTTCTTC
j_gene: TRBJ2-7; abundance: .; d_gene: TRBD1; len: 15; v_gene: TRBV6-1; CDR3aa: CASSRPGTGAYEQYF; CDR3nt: TGTGCCAGCAGTCGACCCGGGACAGGGGCTTACGAGCAGTACTTC
j_gene: TRBJ2-7; abundance: few; d_gene: TRBD2; len: 14; v_gene: TRBV7-3; CDR3aa: CASSSRGSVYEQYF; CDR3nt: TGTGCCAGCAGCTCTCGCGGGAGTGTGTACGAGCAGTACTTC
j_gene: TRBJ1-1; abundance: few; d_gene: .; len: 14; v_gene: TRBV28; CDR3aa: CASRPSGAETEAFF; CDR3nt: TGTGCCAGCAGACCCTCGGGGGCTGAAACTGAAGCTTTCTTT
j_gene: TRBJ1-2; abundance: few; d_gene: .; len: 15; v_gene: TRBV5-5; CDR3aa: CASSYDGQGSYGYTF; CDR3nt: TGTGCCAGCAGCTATGACGGTCAGGGTTCGTATGGCTACACCTTC
j_gene: TRBJ2-1; abundance: .; d_gene: TRBD2; len: 16; v_gene: TRBV20-1; CDR3aa: CSANGLAGGLYNEQFF; CDR3nt: TGCAGTGCTAATGGACTAGCGGGGGGACTATACAATGAGCAGTTCTTC
j_gene: TRBJ1-1; abundance: .; d_gene: TRBD1; len: 12; v_gene: TRBV3-1; CDR3aa: CASGQGATEAFF; CDR3nt: TGTGCCAGCGGACAGGGGGCAACTGAAGCTTTCTTT
j_gene: TRBJ2-1; abundance: .; d_gene: TRBD2; len: 15; v_gene: TRBV11-2; CDR3aa: CASSPVIAGMDEQFF; CDR3nt: TGTGCCAGCAGCCCCGTGATAGCGGGAATGGATGAGCAGTTCTTC
j_gene: TRBJ2-7; abundance: .; d_gene: TRBD2; len: 13; v_gene: TRBV29-1; CDR3aa: CSVDASGAHEQYF; CDR3nt: TGCAGCGTTGATGCTAGCGGGGCTCACGAGCAGTACTTC
j_gene: TRBJ2-1; abundance: .; d_gene: .; len: 15; v_gene: TRBV5-1; CDR3aa: CASSLGPVGDNEQFF; CDR3nt: TGCGCCAGCAGCTTGGGTCCCGTCGGGGACAATGAGCAGTTCTTC
j_gene: TRBJ2-7; abundance: few; d_gene: .; len: 14; v_gene: TRBV20-1; CDR3aa: CSASRDTALSEQYF; CDR3nt: TGCAGTGCTAGTCGGGACACTGCTCTATCGGAGCAGTACTTC
j_gene: TRBJ2-1; abundance: few; d_gene: .; len: 15; v_gene: TRBV10-3; CDR3aa: CAISERQVNDNEQFF; CDR3nt: TGTGCCATCAGTGAACGGCAGGTCAATGACAATGAGCAGTTCTTC
j_gene: TRBJ1-5; abundance: many; d_gene: .; len: 12; v_gene: TRBV29-1; CDR3aa: CSVGGGNQPQHF; CDR3nt: TGCAGCGTTGGAGGGGGAAATCAGCCCCAGCATTTT
j_gene: TRBJ2-1; abundance: few; d_gene: .; len: 15; v_gene: TRBV5-6; CDR3aa: CASSLAGTLYNEQFF; CDR3nt: TGTGCCAGCAGTCTTGCGGGAACTCTCTACAATGAGCAGTTCTTC
j_gene: TRBJ1-3; abundance: .; d_gene: .; len: 14; v_gene: TRBV20-1; CDR3aa: CSARALGTGNTIYF; CDR3nt: TGCAGTGCTAGAGCCCTGGGCACTGGAAACACCATATATTTT
j_gene: TRBJ2-7; abundance: few; d_gene: TRBD2; len: 15; v_gene: TRBV6-1; CDR3aa: CASSTGTSGTYEQYF; CDR3nt: TGTGCCAGCAGTACCGGGACTAGCGGGACCTACGAGCAGTACTTC
j_gene: TRBJ2-3; abundance: .; d_gene: TRBD2; len: 22; v_gene: TRBV4-1; CDR3aa: CASSTYRPPGLAGGPGKDTQYF; CDR3nt: TGCGCCAGCAGCACGTATAGGCCCCCGGGACTAGCGGGAGGGCCAGGAAAAGATACGCAGTATTTT
j_gene: TRBJ1-2; abundance: .; d_gene: .; len: 11; v_gene: TRBV20-1; CDR3aa: CSAGQKYGYTF; CDR3nt: TGCAGTGCCGGACAGAAGTATGGCTACACCTTC
j_gene: TRBJ2-2; abundance: .; d_gene: .; len: 13; v_gene: TRBV20-1; CDR3aa: CSATMGATGELFF; CDR3nt: TGCAGTGCCACGATGGGGGCCACCGGGGAGCTGTTTTTT
j_gene: TRBJ2-1; abundance: .; d_gene: .; len: 15; v_gene: TRBV28; CDR3aa: CASSLWDRRHNEQFF; CDR3nt: TGTGCCAGCAGTTTATGGGACAGACGACACAATGAGCAGTTCTTC
j_gene: TRBJ1-1; abundance: few; d_gene: .; len: 16; v_gene: TRBV4-1; CDR3aa: CASSRPPDGMNTEAFF; CDR3nt: TGCGCCAGCAGCCGCCCGCCGGACGGAATGAACACTGAAGCTTTCTTT
j_gene: TRBJ1-1; abundance: .; d_gene: .; len: 14; v_gene: TRBV14; CDR3aa: CASSQARGYGEAFF; CDR3nt: TGTGCCAGCAGCCAAGCGAGGGGTTATGGTGAAGCTTTCTTT
j_gene: TRBJ2-5; abundance: .; d_gene: .; len: 15; v_gene: TRBV7-9; CDR3aa: CACSLSGQIQETQYF; CDR3nt: TGTGCCTGCAGCTTATCGGGACAAATCCAAGAGACCCAGTACTTC
j_gene: TRBJ1-2; abundance: .; d_gene: TRBD1; len: 14; v_gene: TRBV12-5; CDR3aa: CASGFGTGGYGYTF; CDR3nt: TGTGCTAGTGGTTTTGGGACAGGGGGCTATGGCTACACCTTC
j_gene: TRBJ1-3; abundance: few; d_gene: .; len: 15; v_gene: TRBV19; CDR3aa: CASTNVGISGNTIYF; CDR3nt: TGTGCCAGTACAAACGTGGGGATTTCTGGAAACACCATATATTTT
j_gene: TRBJ2-5; abundance: few; d_gene: TRBD2; len: 15; v_gene: TRBV5-1; CDR3aa: CASSRLPSGQETQYF; CDR3nt: TGCGCCAGCAGCCGACTTCCTAGCGGCCAAGAGACCCAGTACTTC
j_gene: TRBJ2-2; abundance: few; d_gene: .; len: 16; v_gene: TRBV7-2; CDR3aa: CASSLAGSGFAGELFF; CDR3nt: TGTGCCAGCAGCTTAGCGGGTAGCGGATTCGCCGGGGAGCTGTTTTTT
j_gene: TRBJ1-4; abundance: .; d_gene: TRBD1; len: 15; v_gene: TRBV5-1; CDR3aa: CASRPGGSTNEKLFF; CDR3nt: TGCGCCAGCAGACCAGGGGGCTCGACTAATGAAAAACTGTTTTTT
j_gene: TRBJ2-5; abundance: .; d_gene: .; len: 11; v_gene: TRBV20-1; CDR3aa: CSAPISETQYF; CDR3nt: TGCAGTGCTCCCATCTCCGAGACCCAGTACTTC
j_gene: TRBJ1-2; abundance: .; d_gene: .; len: 13; v_gene: TRBV6-1; CDR3aa: CASTLDRAAGYTF; CDR3nt: TGTGCCAGCACTCTCGACCGGGCGGCTGGCTACACCTTC
j_gene: TRBJ2-7; abundance: .; d_gene: TRBD1; len: 19; v_gene: TRBV12-3/TRBV12-4; CDR3aa: CASSSPSGTEKGYYYEQYF; CDR3nt: TGTGCCAGCAGCTCCCCTTCCGGGACAGAGAAAGGCTACTACTACGAGCAGTACTTC
j_gene: TRBJ2-6; abundance: many; d_gene: .; len: 13; v_gene: TRBV29-1; CDR3aa: CSVEDRVRNVLTF; CDR3nt: TGCAGCGTTGAAGACAGGGTGAGAAACGTCCTGACTTTC